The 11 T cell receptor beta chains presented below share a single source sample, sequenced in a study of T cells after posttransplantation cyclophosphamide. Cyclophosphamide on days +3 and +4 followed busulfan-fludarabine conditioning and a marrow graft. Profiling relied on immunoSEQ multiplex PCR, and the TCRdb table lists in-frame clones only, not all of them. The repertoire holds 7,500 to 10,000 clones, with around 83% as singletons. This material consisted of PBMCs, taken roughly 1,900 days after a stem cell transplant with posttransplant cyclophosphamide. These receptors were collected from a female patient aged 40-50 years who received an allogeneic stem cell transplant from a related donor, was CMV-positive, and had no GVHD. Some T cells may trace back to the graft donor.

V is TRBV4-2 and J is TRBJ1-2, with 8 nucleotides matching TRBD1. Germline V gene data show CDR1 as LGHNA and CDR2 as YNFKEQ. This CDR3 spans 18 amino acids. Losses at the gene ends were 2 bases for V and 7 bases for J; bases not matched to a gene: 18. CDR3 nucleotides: TGTGCCAGCAGCCAATTCCCCGGACAGGGTTTTGAATCGCGTGGCTACACCTTC. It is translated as CASSQFPGQGFESRGYTF.

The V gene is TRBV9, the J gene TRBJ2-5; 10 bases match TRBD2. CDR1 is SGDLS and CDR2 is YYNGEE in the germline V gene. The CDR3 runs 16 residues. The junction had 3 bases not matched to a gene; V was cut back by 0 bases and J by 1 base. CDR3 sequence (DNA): TGTGCCAGCAGCGTAGTGGCTAGCGGGGGCCAAGAGACCCAGTACTTC. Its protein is CASSVVASGGQETQYF.

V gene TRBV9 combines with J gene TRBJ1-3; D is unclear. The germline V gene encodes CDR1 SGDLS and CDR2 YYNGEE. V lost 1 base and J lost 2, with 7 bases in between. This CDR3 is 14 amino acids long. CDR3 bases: TGTGCCAGCAGCGTAACCGGTGCTGGAAACACCATATATTTT. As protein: CASSVTGAGNTIYF.

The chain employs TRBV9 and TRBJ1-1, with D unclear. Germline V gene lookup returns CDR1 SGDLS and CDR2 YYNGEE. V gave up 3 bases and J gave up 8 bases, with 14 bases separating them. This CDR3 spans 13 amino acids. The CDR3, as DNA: TGTGCCAGCAGCGCCCCGGGAAAATCGGAAGCTTTCTTT. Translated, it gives CASSAPGKSEAFF.

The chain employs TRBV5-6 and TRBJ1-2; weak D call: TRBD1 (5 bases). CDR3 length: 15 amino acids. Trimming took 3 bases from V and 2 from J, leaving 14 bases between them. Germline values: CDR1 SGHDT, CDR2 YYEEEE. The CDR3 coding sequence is TGTGCCAGCAGCTGGGGGGTCTCGGGAAACTATGGCTACACCTTC. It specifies CASSWGVSGNYGYTF.

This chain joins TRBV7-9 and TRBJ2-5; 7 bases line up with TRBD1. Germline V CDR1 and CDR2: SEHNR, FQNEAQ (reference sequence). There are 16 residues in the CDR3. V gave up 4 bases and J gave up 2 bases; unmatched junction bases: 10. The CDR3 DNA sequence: TGTGCCAGCAGCTCGAACAGGGGCCGCAAACAAGAGACCCAGTACTTC. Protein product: CASSSNRGRKQETQYF.

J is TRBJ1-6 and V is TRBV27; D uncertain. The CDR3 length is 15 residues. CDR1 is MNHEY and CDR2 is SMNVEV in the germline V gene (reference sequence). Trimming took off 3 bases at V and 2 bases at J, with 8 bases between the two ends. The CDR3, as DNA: TGTGCCAGCAGTTTCTCGGGAGCCTATAATTCACCCCTCCACTTT. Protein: CASSFSGAYNSPLHF.

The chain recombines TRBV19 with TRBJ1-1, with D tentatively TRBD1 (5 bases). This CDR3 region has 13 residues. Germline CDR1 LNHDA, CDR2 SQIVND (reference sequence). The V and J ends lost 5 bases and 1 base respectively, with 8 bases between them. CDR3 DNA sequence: TGTGCCAGTAGTCAGGGCCGGAACACTGAAGCTTTCTTT. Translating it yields CASSQGRNTEAFF.

CDR3 sequence: CASMAGPNSPLHF. As DNA, the CDR3 is TGCGCCAGCATGGCAGGCCCTAATTCACCCCTCCACTTT. The chain links TRBV23-1 to TRBJ1-6; D remains unclear. TRBV23-1 qualifies as an ORF whose function is uncertain. The CDR3 is made up of 13 amino acids. Trimming removed 7 bases from V and 6 bases from J, with 10 bases in between.

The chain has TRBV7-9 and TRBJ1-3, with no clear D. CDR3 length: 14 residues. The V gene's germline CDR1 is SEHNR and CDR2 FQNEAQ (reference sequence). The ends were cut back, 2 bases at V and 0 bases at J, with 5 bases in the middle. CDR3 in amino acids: CASSLSLSGNTIYF. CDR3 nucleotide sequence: TGTGCCAGCAGCTTATCCCTCTCTGGAAACACCATATATTTT. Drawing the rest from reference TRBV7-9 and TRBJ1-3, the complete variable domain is DTGVSQNPRHKITKRGQNVTFRCDPISEHNRLYWYRQTLGQGPEFLTYFQNEAQLEKSRLLSDRFSAERPKGSFSTLEIQRTEQGDSAMYLCASSLSLSGNTIYFGEGSWLTVV.

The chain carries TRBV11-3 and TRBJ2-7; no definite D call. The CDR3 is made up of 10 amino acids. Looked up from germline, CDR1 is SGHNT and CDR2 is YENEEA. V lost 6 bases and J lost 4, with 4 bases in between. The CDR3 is CASSYYEQYF. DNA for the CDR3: TGTGCCAGCAGTTATTACGAGCAGTACTTC.